These 14 T cell receptor beta chains originate from one sample sequenced in a study of T cell changes during pregnancy in multiple sclerosis. Using immunoSEQ multiplex PCR, the repertoire was profiled, and TCRdb retains in-frame clones only, with some absent. The sample lists tens of thousands of clones; around 96% were seen once. The sample in question was CD8+ T cells from peripheral blood mononuclear cells, obtained after pregnancy. The receptors stem from a female donor with multiple sclerosis, enrolled in a pregnancy study.

The J gene is TRBJ1-2, the V gene TRBV27; 9 nucleotides line up with TRBD1. The CDR3 runs to 15 residues. Germline V gene sequence: CDR1 MNHEY, CDR2 SMNVEV (reference sequence). Trimming at V came to 5 bases and at J to 5 bases, leaving 9 bases not matched to a gene. This CDR3 reads CASSLGGQGLYGYTF. The DNA of the CDR3 is TGTGCCAGCAGTCTTGGTGGACAGGGGCTGTATGGCTACACCTTC.

This clone was seen a single time. The chain recombines TRBV7-6 with TRBJ2-1, with TRBD2 matching over 12 bases. Looked up from germline, CDR1 is SGHVS and CDR2 is FNYEAQ. Trimming cost V 4 bases and J 0 bases; bases outside gene matches: 7. This CDR3 is 18 amino acids long. The CDR3 region is CASSSRLAGDLSYNEQFF. The CDR3 coding sequence is TGTGCCAGCAGCTCTCGACTAGCGGGAGACCTCTCCTACAATGAGCAGTTCTTC.

The chain links TRBV11-2 to TRBJ2-7, with 11 bases matching TRBD2. The ends lost 0 bases at V and 7 bases at J; junction bases unmatched: 8. Per germline, CDR1 SGHAT and CDR2 FQNNGV. CDR3 size: 16 residues. Written as DNA, the CDR3 is TGTGCCAGCAGCTTAGATTGGTCTAGCGGGAGGTTTGAGCAGTACTTC. Protein: CASSLDWSSGRFEQYF.

The chain employs TRBV7-9 and TRBJ2-5, with TRBD2 matching 9 bases. This CDR3 has 15 amino acids. Germline trimming cut 1 base from V and 2 bases from J; bases unmatched to any gene: 2. Per the germline V gene, CDR1 is SEHNR and CDR2 is FQNEAQ (reference sequence). DNA for the CDR3: TGTGCCAGCAGCTTAGGCGGACTAGCGCAAGAGACCCAGTACTTC. Residues: CASSLGGLAQETQYF.

The chain links TRBV5-4 to TRBJ2-3; D is perhaps TRBD2 (5 bases). The CDR3 consists of 14 residues. Trimming stripped 4 bases from V and 5 bases from J, with 14 bases between. CDR1 and CDR2 from the germline V gene are SGHNT and YYREEE (reference sequence). CDR3 DNA: TGTGCCAGCAGCCATTCGGGGTGGGTAGATACGCAGTATTTT. This encodes CASSHSGWVDTQYF.

This chain joins TRBV5-6 and TRBJ2-5, with D hard to call. The germline CDR1 and CDR2 sequences are SGHDT and YYEEEE. V gave up 0 bases and J gave up 4 bases, with 10 bases separating them. CDR3 length: 14 amino acids. The CDR3 here is CASSLEFSGETQYF. The DNA for the CDR3 is TGTGCCAGCAGCTTGGAGTTTAGTGGAGAGACCCAGTACTTC.

The CDR3 coding sequence is TGTGCCGTCGGGGACATCGGCTTGGAAAAACTGTTTTTT. It is translated as CAVGDIGLEKLFF. The rearrangement uses TRBV2 and TRBJ1-4; a weak D match, TRBD1 (6 bases). Germline V lookup: CDR1 SNHLY, CDR2 FYNNEI. The germline V and J ends were trimmed by 11 bases and 8 bases, with 18 bases remaining between them. This CDR3 contains 13 residues. Supplemented by reference TRBV2 and TRBJ1-4, the full variable domain reads EPEVTQTPSHQVTQMGQEVILRCVPISNHLYFYWYRQILGQKVEFLVSFYNNEISEKSEIFDDQFSVERPDGSNFTLKIRSTKLEDSAMYFCAVGDIGLEKLFFGSGTQLSVL.

The V call is TRBV27, the J call TRBJ2-3, with D perhaps matching TRBD2 (5 bases). The CDR3 runs to 13 residues. Trimming pared 0 bases from V and 5 bases from J, leaving 6 bases between. In germline, CDR1 is MNHEY, CDR2 SMNVEV (reference sequence). The DNA of the CDR3 is TGTGCCAGCAGTTTATCGCGGGTAGATACGCAGTATTTT. Its protein is CASSLSRVDTQYF.

V gene TRBV28 combines with J gene TRBJ2-7; TRBD2 is a possible D gene (6 bases). Per the germline V gene, CDR1 is MDHEN and CDR2 is SYDVKM. V gave up 4 bases and J gave up 2 bases, with 18 bases separating them. This CDR3 has 16 amino acids. CDR3 protein: CASSSYKELAAYEQYF. The CDR3 nucleotides are TGTGCCAGCAGTTCATACAAAGAACTAGCTGCCTACGAGCAGTACTTC. Full variable domain (rest looked up from reference TRBV28 and TRBJ2-7): DVKVTQSSRYLVKRTGEKVFLECVQDMDHENMFWYRQDPGLGLRLIYFSYDVKMKEKGDIPEGYSVSREKKERFSLILESASTNQTSMYLCASSSYKELAAYEQYFGPGTRLTVT.

The chain couples TRBV30 to TRBJ2-7; the D gene is possibly TRBD1 (6 bases). The CDR3 spans 15 residues. The V end lost 0 bases, the J end lost 7 bases, and 19 bases lay between the germline ends. Germline V gene sequence: CDR1 GTSNPN, CDR2 SVGIG (reference sequence). CDR3 in amino acids: CAWSVPEGQVKEQYF. DNA for the CDR3: TGTGCCTGGAGTGTACCCGAGGGACAAGTAAAGGAGCAGTACTTC.

The chain uses TRBV10-3 and TRBJ1-1, with D perhaps TRBD1 (6 bases). Trimming removed 8 bases from V and 1 base from J, with 17 bases in between. In germline, CDR1 is ENHRY, CDR2 SYGVKD. The CDR3 has 15 amino acids. The CDR3 sequence: CAIYNGGGANTEAFF. The CDR3 DNA follows: TGTGCCATCTACAACGGCGGGGGCGCGAACACTGAAGCTTTCTTT.

The rearrangement links TRBV27 to TRBJ2-2, with 8 bases fitting TRBD2. The V gene end was trimmed by 5 bases and the J gene end by 7 bases; junction bases not matched to a gene: 6. CDR3 length equals 14 residues. Germline-derived CDR1 and CDR2 are MNHEY and SMNVEV (reference sequence). CDR3 sequence reads: CASSRPLADGELFF. CDR3 in DNA: TGTGCCAGCAGTCGCCCACTAGCGGACGGGGAGCTGTTTTTT.

The chain combines TRBV29-1 with TRBJ2-7, with 8 bases aligning to TRBD1. Germline V gene data show CDR1 as SQVTM and CDR2 as ANQGSEA. The CDR3 is 14 residues long. V trimming: 2 bases; J trimming: 6 bases; junction bases outside the gene matches: 9. The DNA of the CDR3 is TGCAGCGTTGAATCTTACGACAGGGGCTCCGAGCAGTACTTC. The encoded protein is CSVESYDRGSEQYF.

The gene calls are TRBV2 and TRBJ2-7; D may be TRBD2 (5 bases). From germline, CDR1 is SNHLY and CDR2 FYNNEI. CDR3 length: 11 residues. V shed 10 bases and J shed 6 bases, with 13 bases lying between them. CDR3 region: CAIKGVAEQYF. In DNA form, the CDR3 reads TGTGCCATCAAGGGAGTTGCCGAGCAGTACTTC.